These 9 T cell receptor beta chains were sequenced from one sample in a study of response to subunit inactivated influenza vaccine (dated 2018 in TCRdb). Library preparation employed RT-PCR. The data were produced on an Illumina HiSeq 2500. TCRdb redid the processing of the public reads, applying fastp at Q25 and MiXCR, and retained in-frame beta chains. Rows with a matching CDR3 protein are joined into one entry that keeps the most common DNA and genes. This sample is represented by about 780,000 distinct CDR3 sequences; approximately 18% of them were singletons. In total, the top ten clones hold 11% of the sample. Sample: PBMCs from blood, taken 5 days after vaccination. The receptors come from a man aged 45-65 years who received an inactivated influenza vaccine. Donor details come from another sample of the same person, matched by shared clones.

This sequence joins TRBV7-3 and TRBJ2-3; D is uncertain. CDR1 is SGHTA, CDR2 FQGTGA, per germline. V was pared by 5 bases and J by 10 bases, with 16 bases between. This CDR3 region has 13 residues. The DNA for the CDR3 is TGTGCCAGCAGCGCTATTACTATGGATCCGCAGTATTTT. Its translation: CASSAITMDPQYF.

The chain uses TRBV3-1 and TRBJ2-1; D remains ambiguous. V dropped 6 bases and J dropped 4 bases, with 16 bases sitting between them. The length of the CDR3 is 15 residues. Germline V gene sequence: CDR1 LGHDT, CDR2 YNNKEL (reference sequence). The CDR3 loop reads CASSRQTWRYNEQFF. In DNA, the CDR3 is TGTGCCAGCAGTCGTCAAACGTGGAGATACAATGAGCAGTTCTTC.

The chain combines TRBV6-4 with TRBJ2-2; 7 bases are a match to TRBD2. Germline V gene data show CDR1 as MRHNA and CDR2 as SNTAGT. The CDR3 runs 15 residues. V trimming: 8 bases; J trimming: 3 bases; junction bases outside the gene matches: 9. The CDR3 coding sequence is TGTGCCAGCCGACGGGACTACTCTTACACCGGGGAGCTGTTTTTT. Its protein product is CASRRDYSYTGELFF.

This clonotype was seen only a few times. The CDR3 protein is CATSRDRQGINGYTF. CDR3 bases: TGTGCCACCAGCAGAGATCGACAGGGTATCAATGGCTACACCTTC. V and J are TRBV15 and TRBJ1-2; 7 bases match TRBD1. V shed 0 bases and J 6 bases; nucleotides not matched to a gene: 7. The CDR3 totals 15 residues. Germline-derived CDR1 and CDR2 are LNHNV and YYDKDF (reference sequence).

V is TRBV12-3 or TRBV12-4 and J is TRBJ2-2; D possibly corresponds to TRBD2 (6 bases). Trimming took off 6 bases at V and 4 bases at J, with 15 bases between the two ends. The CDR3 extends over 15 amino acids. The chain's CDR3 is CASRPGLPITGELFF. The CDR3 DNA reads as TGTGCCAGCAGGCCGGGACTCCCTATCACCGGGGAGCTGTTTTTT.

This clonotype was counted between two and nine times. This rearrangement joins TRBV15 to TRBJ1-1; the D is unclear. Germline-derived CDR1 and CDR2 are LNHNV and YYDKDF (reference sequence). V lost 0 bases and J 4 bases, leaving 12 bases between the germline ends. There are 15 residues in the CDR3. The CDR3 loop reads CATSRDKGIGTEAFF. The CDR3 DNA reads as TGTGCCACCAGCAGAGATAAGGGAATCGGCACTGAAGCTTTCTTT. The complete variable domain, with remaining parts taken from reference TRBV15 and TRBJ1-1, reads DAMVIQNPRYQVTQFGKPVTLSCSQTLNHNVMYWYQQKSSQAPKLLFHYYDKDFNNEADTPDNFQSRRPNTSFCFLDIRSPGLGDTAMYLCATSRDKGIGTEAFFGQGTRLTVV.

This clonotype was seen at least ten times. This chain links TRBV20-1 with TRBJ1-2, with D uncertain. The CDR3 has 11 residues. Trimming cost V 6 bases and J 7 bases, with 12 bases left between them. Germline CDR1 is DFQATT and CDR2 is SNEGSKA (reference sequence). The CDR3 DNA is TGCAGTGCAAATGACGGGAGTGGCTACACCTTC. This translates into CSANDGSGYTF.

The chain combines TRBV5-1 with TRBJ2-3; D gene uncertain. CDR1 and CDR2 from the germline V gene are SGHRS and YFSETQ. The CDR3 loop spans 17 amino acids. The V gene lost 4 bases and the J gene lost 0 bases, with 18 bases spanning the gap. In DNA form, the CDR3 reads TGCGCCAGCAGCAAGGGCACGAGCCTTACTAGCACAGATACGCAGTATTTT. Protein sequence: CASSKGTSLTSTDTQYF. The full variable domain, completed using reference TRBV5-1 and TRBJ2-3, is KAGVTQTPRYLIKTRGQQVTLSCSPISGHRSVSWYQQTPGQGLQFLFEYFSETQRNKGNFPGRFSGRQFSNSRSEMNVSTLELGDSALYLCASSKGTSLTSTDTQYFGPGTRLTVL.

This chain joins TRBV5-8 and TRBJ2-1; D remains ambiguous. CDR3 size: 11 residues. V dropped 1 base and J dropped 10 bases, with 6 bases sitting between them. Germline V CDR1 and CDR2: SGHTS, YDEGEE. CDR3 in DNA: TGTGCCAGCAGCTTGCCTCAAGAGCAGTTCTTC. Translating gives CASSLPQEQFF.